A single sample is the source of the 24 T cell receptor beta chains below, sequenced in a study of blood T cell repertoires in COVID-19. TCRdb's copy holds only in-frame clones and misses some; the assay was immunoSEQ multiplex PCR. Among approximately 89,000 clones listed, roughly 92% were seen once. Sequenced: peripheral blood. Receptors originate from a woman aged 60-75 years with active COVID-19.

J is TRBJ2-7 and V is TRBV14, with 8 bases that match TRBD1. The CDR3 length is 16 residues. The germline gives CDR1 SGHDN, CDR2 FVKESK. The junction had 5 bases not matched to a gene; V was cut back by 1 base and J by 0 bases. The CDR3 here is CASSQGFGTGSYEQYF. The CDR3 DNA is TGTGCCAGCAGCCAAGGTTTTGGGACAGGCTCCTACGAGCAGTACTTC.

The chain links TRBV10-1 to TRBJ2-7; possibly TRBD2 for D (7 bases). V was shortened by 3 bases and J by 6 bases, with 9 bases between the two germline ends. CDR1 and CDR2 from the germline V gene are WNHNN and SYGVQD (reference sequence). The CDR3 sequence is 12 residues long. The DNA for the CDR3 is TGCGCCAGCAGTGATCGGGGGGCCGAGCAGTACTTC. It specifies CASSDRGAEQYF.

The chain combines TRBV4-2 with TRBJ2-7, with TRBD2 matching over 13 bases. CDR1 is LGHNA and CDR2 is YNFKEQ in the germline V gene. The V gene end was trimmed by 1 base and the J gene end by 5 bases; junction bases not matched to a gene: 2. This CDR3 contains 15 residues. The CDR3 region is CASSQATSGRDEQYF. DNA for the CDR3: TGTGCCAGCAGCCAAGCAACTAGCGGGAGGGACGAGCAGTACTTC.

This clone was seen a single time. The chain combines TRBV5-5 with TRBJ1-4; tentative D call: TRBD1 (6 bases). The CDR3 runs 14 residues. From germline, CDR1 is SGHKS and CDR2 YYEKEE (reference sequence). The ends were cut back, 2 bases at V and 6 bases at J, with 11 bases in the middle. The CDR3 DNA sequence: TGTGCCAGCAGCTTCATAGGGGGGGATGAAAAACTGTTTTTT. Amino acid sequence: CASSFIGGDEKLFF.

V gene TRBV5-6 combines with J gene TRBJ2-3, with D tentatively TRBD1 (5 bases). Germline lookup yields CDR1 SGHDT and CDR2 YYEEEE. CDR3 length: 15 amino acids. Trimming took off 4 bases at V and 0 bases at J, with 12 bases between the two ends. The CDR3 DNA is TGTGCCAGCAGCACTGGACAATCTAGCACAGATACGCAGTATTTT. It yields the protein CASSTGQSSTDTQYF.

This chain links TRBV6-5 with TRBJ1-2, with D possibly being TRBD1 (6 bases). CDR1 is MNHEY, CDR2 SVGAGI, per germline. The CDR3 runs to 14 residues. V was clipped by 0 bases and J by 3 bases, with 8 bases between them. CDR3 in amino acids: CASSYSGTHYGYTF. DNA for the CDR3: TGTGCCAGCAGTTACTCGGGGACACACTATGGCTACACCTTC.

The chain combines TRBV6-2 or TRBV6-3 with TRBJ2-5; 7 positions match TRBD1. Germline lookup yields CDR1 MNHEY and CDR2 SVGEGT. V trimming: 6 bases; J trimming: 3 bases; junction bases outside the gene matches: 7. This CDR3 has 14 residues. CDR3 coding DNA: TGTGCCAGCAGCCGGGGACAGCCAAAAGAGACCCAGTACTTC. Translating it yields CASSRGQPKETQYF.

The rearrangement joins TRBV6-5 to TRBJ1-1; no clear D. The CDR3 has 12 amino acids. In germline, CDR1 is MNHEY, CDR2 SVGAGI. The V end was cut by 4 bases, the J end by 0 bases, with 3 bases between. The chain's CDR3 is CASSSMNTEAFF. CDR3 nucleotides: TGTGCCAGCAGTTCTATGAACACTGAAGCTTTCTTT.

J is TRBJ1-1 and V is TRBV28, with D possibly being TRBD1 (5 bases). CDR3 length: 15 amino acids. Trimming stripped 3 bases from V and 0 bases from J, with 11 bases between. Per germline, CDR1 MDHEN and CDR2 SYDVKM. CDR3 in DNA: TGTGCCAGCAGTTTCCGGGGACTTATGAACACTGAAGCTTTCTTT. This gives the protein CASSFRGLMNTEAFF.

The CDR3 here is CAISDQGASGYTF. CDR3 bases: TGTGCCATCAGTGACCAGGGCGCCAGTGGCTACACCTTC. The rearrangement links TRBV10-3 to TRBJ1-2; D is possibly TRBD1 (5 bases). Germline V gene sequence: CDR1 ENHRY, CDR2 SYGVKD. This CDR3 has 13 amino acids. V was shortened by 3 bases and J by 7 bases, with 12 bases between the two germline ends.

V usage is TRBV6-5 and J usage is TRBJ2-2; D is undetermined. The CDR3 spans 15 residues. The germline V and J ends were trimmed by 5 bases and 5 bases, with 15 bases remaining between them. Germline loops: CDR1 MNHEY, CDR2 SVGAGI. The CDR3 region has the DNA TGTGCCAGCAGTCCCCCCTCCGGTTGGACCGGGGAGCTGTTTTTT. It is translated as CASSPPSGWTGELFF.

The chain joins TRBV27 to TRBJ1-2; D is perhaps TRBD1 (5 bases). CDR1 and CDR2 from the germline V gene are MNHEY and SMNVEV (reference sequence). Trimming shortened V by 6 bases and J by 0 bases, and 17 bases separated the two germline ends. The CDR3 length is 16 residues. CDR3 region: CASSLAGGPPNYGYTF. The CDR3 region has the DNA TGTGCCAGCAGCCTCGCGGGGGGACCACCTAACTATGGCTACACCTTC.

The CDR3 region is CASSLEDISYEQYF. CDR3 in DNA: TGTGCCAGCAGCTTAGAGGACATCTCCTACGAGCAGTACTTC. The chain recombines TRBV11-2 with TRBJ2-7; possible D gene TRBD1, 5 bases. The V end lost 0 bases, the J end lost 0 bases, and 6 bases lay between the germline ends. The germline V gene has CDR1 SGHAT and CDR2 FQNNGV. This CDR3 contains 14 residues. Together with reference TRBV11-2 and TRBJ2-7, the CDR3 gives the full variable domain: EAGVAQSPRYKIIEKRQSVAFWCNPISGHATLYWYQQILGQGPKLLIQFQNNGVVDDSQLPKDRFSAERLKGVDSTLKIQPAKLEDSAVYLCASSLEDISYEQYFGPGTRLTVT.

The CDR3 reads CASSTPTGPSSGNTIYF. The CDR3 DNA is TGTGCCAGCAGCACTCCGACAGGGCCCTCCTCTGGAAACACCATATATTTT. V usage is TRBV5-6 and J usage is TRBJ1-3, with 7 bases identical to TRBD1. Germline values: CDR1 SGHDT, CDR2 YYEEEE. V dropped 4 bases and J dropped 0; count of bases not matched to a gene: 10. CDR3 length: 17 amino acids.

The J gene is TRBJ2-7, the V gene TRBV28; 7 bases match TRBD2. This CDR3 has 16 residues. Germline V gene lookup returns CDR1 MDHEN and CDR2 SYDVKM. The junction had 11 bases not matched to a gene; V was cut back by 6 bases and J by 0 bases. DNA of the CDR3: TGTGCCAGCAGAGGACTAGGCGGACGCAGCTCCTACGAGCAGTACTTC. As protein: CASRGLGGRSSYEQYF.

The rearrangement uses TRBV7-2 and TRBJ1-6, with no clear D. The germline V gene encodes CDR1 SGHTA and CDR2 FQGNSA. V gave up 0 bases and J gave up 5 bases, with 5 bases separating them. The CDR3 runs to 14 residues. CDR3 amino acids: CASSLARDNSPLHF. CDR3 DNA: TGTGCCAGCAGCTTAGCCCGGGATAATTCACCCCTCCACTTT.

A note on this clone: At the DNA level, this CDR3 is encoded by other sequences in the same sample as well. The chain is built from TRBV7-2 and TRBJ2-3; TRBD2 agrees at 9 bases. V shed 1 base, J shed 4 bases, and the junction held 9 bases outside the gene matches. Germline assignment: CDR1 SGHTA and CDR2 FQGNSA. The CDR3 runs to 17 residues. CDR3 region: CASSLGGAGGRADTQYF. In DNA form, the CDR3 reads TGTGCCAGCAGCTTAGGTGGGGCGGGGGGGCGGGCAGATACGCAGTATTTT.

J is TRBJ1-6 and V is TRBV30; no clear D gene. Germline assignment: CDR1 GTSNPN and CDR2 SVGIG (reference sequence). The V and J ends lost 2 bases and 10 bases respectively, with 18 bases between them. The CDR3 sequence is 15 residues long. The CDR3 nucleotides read TGTGCCTGGAGTACCCTTCCGCTAGGAAAGTCACCCCTCCACTTT. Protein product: CAWSTLPLGKSPLHF.

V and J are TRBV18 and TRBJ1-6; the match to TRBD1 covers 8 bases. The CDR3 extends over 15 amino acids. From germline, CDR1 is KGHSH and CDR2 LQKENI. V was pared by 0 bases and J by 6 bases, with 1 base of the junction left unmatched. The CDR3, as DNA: TGTGCCAGCTCACCACCGGGACAGGTTAATTCACCCCTCCACTTT. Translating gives CASSPPGQVNSPLHF.

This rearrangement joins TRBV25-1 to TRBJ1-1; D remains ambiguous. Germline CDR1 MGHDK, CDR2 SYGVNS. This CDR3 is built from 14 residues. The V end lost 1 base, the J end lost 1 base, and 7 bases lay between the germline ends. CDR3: CASSESGRNTEAFF. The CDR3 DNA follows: TGTGCCAGCAGTGAATCAGGCAGGAACACTGAAGCTTTCTTT.

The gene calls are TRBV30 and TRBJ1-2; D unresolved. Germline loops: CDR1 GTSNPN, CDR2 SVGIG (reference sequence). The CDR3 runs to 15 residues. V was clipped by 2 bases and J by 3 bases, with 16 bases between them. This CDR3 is CAWSQVGGWDYGYTF. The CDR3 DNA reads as TGTGCCTGGAGTCAAGTGGGAGGTTGGGACTATGGCTACACCTTC.

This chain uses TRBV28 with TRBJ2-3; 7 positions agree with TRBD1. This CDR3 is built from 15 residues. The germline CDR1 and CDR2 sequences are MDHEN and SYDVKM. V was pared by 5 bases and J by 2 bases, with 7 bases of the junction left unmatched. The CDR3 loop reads CASSPIDRDTDTQYF. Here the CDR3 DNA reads TGTGCCAGCAGTCCCATCGACAGGGACACAGATACGCAGTATTTT.

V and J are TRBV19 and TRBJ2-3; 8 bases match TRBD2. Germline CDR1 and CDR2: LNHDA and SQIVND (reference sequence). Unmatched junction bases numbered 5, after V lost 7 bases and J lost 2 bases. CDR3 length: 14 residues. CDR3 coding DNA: TGTGCCAGTATGGCGGGGGGATACACAGATACGCAGTATTTT. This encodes CASMAGGYTDTQYF.

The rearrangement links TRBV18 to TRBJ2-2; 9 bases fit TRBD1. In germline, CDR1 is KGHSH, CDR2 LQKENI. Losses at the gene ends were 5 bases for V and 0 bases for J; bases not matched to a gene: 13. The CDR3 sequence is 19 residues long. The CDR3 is CASSGPGQGMVSNTGELFF. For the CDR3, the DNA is TGTGCCAGCTCAGGACCGGGACAGGGTATGGTATCGAACACCGGGGAGCTGTTTTTT.